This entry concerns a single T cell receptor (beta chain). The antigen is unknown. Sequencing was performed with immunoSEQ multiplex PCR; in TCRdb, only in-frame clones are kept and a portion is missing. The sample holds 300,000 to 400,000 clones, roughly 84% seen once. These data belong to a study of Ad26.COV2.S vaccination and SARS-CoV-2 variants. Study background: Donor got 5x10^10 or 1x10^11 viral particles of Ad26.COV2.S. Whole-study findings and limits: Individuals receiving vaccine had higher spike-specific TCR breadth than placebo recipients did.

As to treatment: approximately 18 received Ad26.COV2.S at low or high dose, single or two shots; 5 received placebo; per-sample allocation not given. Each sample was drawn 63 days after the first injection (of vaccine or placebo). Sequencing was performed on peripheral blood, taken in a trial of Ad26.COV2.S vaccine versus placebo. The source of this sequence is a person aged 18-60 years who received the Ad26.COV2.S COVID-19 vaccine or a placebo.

The CDR3 reads CASKMGKRGEQYF. The CDR3 coding sequence is TGTGCCAGCAAAATGGGCAAAAGAGGGGAGCAGTACTTC. The rearrangement joins TRBV11-2 to TRBJ2-7; possibly TRBD2 for D (5 bases). Germline V gene lookup returns CDR1 SGHAT and CDR2 FQNNGV. The CDR3 totals 13 residues. V lost 7 bases and J 7 bases, leaving 17 bases between the germline ends.